The 24 T cell receptor beta chains below were found in one sample sequenced in a study of blood T cell repertoires in COVID-19. Method: immunoSEQ multiplex PCR; TCRdb's copy keeps in-frame clones and lacks some. The sample includes about 240,000 clones, 80% to 90% of them seen just once. Sequences were obtained from PBMCs or T cells enriched from blood (not recorded which). The receptors were gathered from a woman in her 30s with acute COVID-19.

Only one count was recorded for this clone. This chain uses TRBV10-1 with TRBJ1-1; no definite D call. The CDR3 consists of 14 residues. With 6 bases removed from V and 4 bases from J, the gap between germline ends came to 15 bases. Germline V gene sequence: CDR1 WNHNN, CDR2 SYGVQD (reference sequence). The CDR3 spells CASSPDFMGTEAFF. The DNA of the CDR3 is TGCGCCAGCAGCCCGGACTTCATGGGCACTGAAGCTTTCTTT.

V usage is TRBV7-8 and J usage is TRBJ2-7; TRBD2 might be the D (6 bases). This CDR3 comprises 16 residues. Germline V gene sequence: CDR1 SGHVS, CDR2 FQNEAQ. V was clipped by 6 bases and J by 5 bases, with 23 bases between them. CDR3 bases: TGTGCCAGCAGGGAACGGCGGGGCGGTCTGTGGGACGAGCAGTACTTC. Translated: CASRERRGGLWDEQYF. Full variable domain (remainder filled in from reference TRBV7-8 and TRBJ2-7): GAGVSQSPRYKVAKRGQDVALRCDPISGHVSLFWYQQALGQGPEFLTYFQNEAQLDKSGLPSDRFFAERPEGSVSTLKIQRTQQEDSAVYLCASRERRGGLWDEQYFGPGTRLTVT.

The genes are TRBV7-2 and TRBJ2-5; D is unresolved. The CDR3 is 11 residues long. Between the trimmed V and J ends, which lost 3 bases and 7 bases, there was a span of 6 bases. Per germline, CDR1 SGHTA and CDR2 FQGNSA. DNA of the CDR3: TGTGCCAGCAGCTTGGTCGGGACCCAGTACTTC. It yields the protein CASSLVGTQYF.

This CDR3 reads CASSYQGVVNTEAFF. CDR3 sequence (DNA): TGTGCCAGCAGTTATCAGGGGGTCGTGAACACTGAAGCTTTCTTT. This chain links TRBV6-2 or TRBV6-3 with TRBJ1-1; TRBD1 agrees at 7 bases. After removal of 3 bases from V and 0 bases from J, the junction contained 4 bases not matched to a gene. The germline V gene has CDR1 MNHEY and CDR2 SVGEGT. The CDR3 loop spans 15 amino acids.

The J gene is TRBJ2-7, the V gene TRBV5-1, with 10 nucleotides matching TRBD1. This CDR3 has 15 amino acids. In germline, CDR1 is SGHRS, CDR2 YFSETQ. J was trimmed by 4 bases and V by 0 bases; bases with no gene match: 4. The CDR3 loop reads CASSLVGTGVYEQYF. CDR3 nucleotides: TGCGCCAGCAGCTTGGTTGGGACAGGGGTGTACGAGCAGTACTTC.

This rearrangement joins TRBV18 to TRBJ1-6; no clear D gene. The V and J ends lost 6 bases and 0 bases respectively, with 3 bases between them. This CDR3 comprises 13 residues. Germline V gene data show CDR1 as KGHSH and CDR2 as LQKENI. The DNA of the CDR3 is TGTGCCAGCTCGAGCTCCTATAATTCACCCCTCCACTTT. As protein: CASSSSYNSPLHF. The variable domain in full, with the rest retrieved from reference TRBV18 and TRBJ1-6, is NAGVMQNPRHLVRRRGQEARLRCSPMKGHSHVYWYRQLPEEGLKFMVYLQKENIIDESGMPKERFSAEFPKEGPSILRIQQVVRGDSAAYFCASSSSYNSPLHFGNGTRLTVT.

V gene TRBV5-6 combines with J gene TRBJ2-4; D perhaps matches TRBD2 (6 bases). Germline CDR1 reads SGHDT; CDR2 reads YYEEEE. V shed 2 bases and J shed 4 bases, with 13 bases lying between them. This CDR3 is built from 15 residues. The CDR3 reads CASSFPGAGKNIQYF. The CDR3 DNA is TGTGCCAGCAGCTTCCCGGGAGCTGGTAAAAACATTCAGTACTTC. Full variable domain (outside the CDR3, taken from reference TRBV5-6 and TRBJ2-4): DAGVTQSPTHLIKTRGQQVTLRCSPKSGHDTVSWYQQALGQGPQFIFQYYEEEERQRGNFPDRFSGHQFPNYSSELNVNALLLGDSALYLCASSFPGAGKNIQYFGAGTRLSVL.

This sequence joins TRBV6-5 and TRBJ1-2, with D tentatively TRBD1 (6 bases). V lost 6 bases, J lost 8 bases, and 13 bases lay in between. Germline V CDR1 and CDR2: MNHEY, SVGAGI. The CDR3 has 12 amino acids. The CDR3 region is CASRNNRDGYTF. In nucleotides, the CDR3 is TGTGCCAGCAGGAACAACAGGGACGGCTACACCTTC.

V gene TRBV25-1 combines with J gene TRBJ2-3, with D unresolved. CDR1 and CDR2 (germline): MGHDK, SYGVNS. Trimming left V 1 base short and J 2 bases short, with 10 bases between. The CDR3 totals 15 residues. CDR3 coding DNA: TGTGCCAGCAGTGAATTGTTTACTTCCACAGATACGCAGTATTTT. Translated, it gives CASSELFTSTDTQYF.

The chain recombines TRBV11-3 with TRBJ1-5; D uncertain. V gave up 2 bases and J gave up 0 bases, with 8 bases separating them. The CDR3 totals 15 residues. The germline V gene encodes CDR1 SGHNT and CDR2 YENEEA. CDR3 bases: TGTGCCAGCAGCTTATTGGTACATAGCAATCAGCCCCAGCATTTT. This gives the protein CASSLLVHSNQPQHF.

The chain joins TRBV6-5 to TRBJ1-1, with 10 bases that match TRBD1. Per the germline V gene, CDR1 is MNHEY and CDR2 is SVGAGI. The V segment lost 8 bases and the J segment 3 bases; nucleotides outside the gene matches: 3. CDR3 length equals 13 residues. CDR3 loop: CASLGQGDTEAFF. CDR3 nucleotides: TGTGCCAGCCTCGGACAGGGGGACACTGAAGCTTTCTTT.

The J gene is TRBJ1-1, the V gene TRBV7-2; D gene uncertain. CDR1 and CDR2 from the germline V gene are SGHTA and FQGNSA. This CDR3 has 13 amino acids. Trimming shortened V by 1 base and J by 3 bases, and 6 bases separated the two germline ends. The CDR3 loop reads CASSLVSDTEAFF. The CDR3 DNA sequence: TGTGCCAGCAGCTTAGTCTCGGACACTGAAGCTTTCTTT.

V and J are TRBV19 and TRBJ2-2, with TRBD1 matching over 11 bases. The V gene end was trimmed by 5 bases and the J gene end by 5 bases; junction bases not matched to a gene: 4. The germline V gene has CDR1 LNHDA and CDR2 SQIVND (reference sequence). The CDR3 is 15 residues long. The CDR3 sequence: CASSLRDRGTGELFF. CDR3 DNA sequence: TGTGCCAGTAGTCTCCGGGACAGGGGGACCGGGGAGCTGTTTTTT.

This chain joins TRBV9 and TRBJ1-1; D call uncertain. This CDR3 contains 14 residues. The germline V and J ends were trimmed by 4 bases and 1 base, with 11 bases remaining between them. Per the germline V gene, CDR1 is SGDLS and CDR2 is YYNGEE. This CDR3 is CASSLVEENTEAFF. CDR3 in DNA: TGTGCCAGCAGCCTAGTGGAGGAGAACACTGAAGCTTTCTTT.

This chain joins TRBV12-3 or TRBV12-4 and TRBJ2-5, with a tentative D call TRBD2 (6 bases). CDR3 length: 11 amino acids. V shed 3 bases and J shed 8 bases, with 7 bases lying between them. Here the CDR3 DNA reads TGTGCCAGCAGTTTCGCGGGAACCCAGTACTTC. As protein: CASSFAGTQYF.

J is TRBJ1-1 and V is TRBV7-9; no definite D call. Germline V lookup: CDR1 SEHNR, CDR2 FQNEAQ (reference sequence). V shed 4 bases and J shed 1 base, with 13 bases lying between them. The CDR3 spans 15 residues. Written as DNA, the CDR3 is TGTGCCAGCAGCTCTGCCGGACGGGGGAACACTGAAGCTTTCTTT. Residues: CASSSAGRGNTEAFF.

The J gene is TRBJ2-7, the V gene TRBV7-2, with a weak D call TRBD2 (5 bases). The germline CDR1 and CDR2 sequences are SGHTA and FQGNSA. CDR3 length equals 18 residues. V was cut by 3 bases and J by 0 bases, with 21 bases left in between. DNA for the CDR3: TGTGCCAGCAGCTTGCCGCAGGACTTCCTTGCCGACTCCTACGAGCAGTACTTC. It encodes CASSLPQDFLADSYEQYF.

The rearrangement uses TRBV7-9 and TRBJ2-6, with no clear D. Per the germline V gene, CDR1 is SEHNR and CDR2 is FQNEAQ (reference sequence). The V and J ends lost 2 bases and 1 base respectively, with 9 bases between them. The length of the CDR3 is 16 residues. The CDR3 loop reads CASSLRDTSGANVLTF. The DNA of the CDR3 is TGTGCCAGCAGCTTACGAGATACGTCTGGGGCCAACGTCCTGACTTTC.

This sequence joins TRBV27 and TRBJ1-1; TRBD1 matches 7 bases. The germline V gene encodes CDR1 MNHEY and CDR2 SMNVEV (reference sequence). Trimming at V came to 7 bases and at J to 1 base, leaving 3 bases not matched to a gene. The CDR3 spans 13 residues. The DNA of the CDR3 is TGTGCCAGCACCCGGACAGGGAACACTGAAGCTTTCTTT. This gives the protein CASTRTGNTEAFF.

CDR3 in amino acids: CASSPRTGGIGELFF. The CDR3 region has the DNA TGTGCCAGCAGCCCGAGGACAGGGGGAATCGGGGAGCTGTTTTTT. The rearrangement links TRBV5-6 to TRBJ2-2; 10 bases align to TRBD1. This CDR3 is built from 15 residues. Germline-derived CDR1 and CDR2 are SGHDT and YYEEEE. V lost 4 bases to trimming and J lost 7 bases; unmatched junction nucleotides: 7. Filled out from reference TRBV5-6 and TRBJ2-2, the complete variable domain reads DAGVTQSPTHLIKTRGQQVTLRCSPKSGHDTVSWYQQALGQGPQFIFQYYEEEERQRGNFPDRFSGHQFPNYSSELNVNALLLGDSALYLCASSPRTGGIGELFFGEGSRLTVL.

V is TRBV4-1 and J is TRBJ2-1, with D maybe TRBD2 (6 bases). CDR1 MGHRA and CDR2 YSYEKL come from the germline V gene. Trimming removed 3 bases at V and 0 bases at J, with 18 bases between. CDR3 size: 18 residues. The CDR3 DNA reads TGCGCCAGCAGCCATCCTAGCGCTGAACTAAGCTCCTACAATGAGCAGTTCTTC. It is translated as CASSHPSAELSSYNEQFF.

The V and J genes are TRBV3-1 (or the pseudogene TRBV3-2) and TRBJ2-7, with 7 bases that match TRBD2. The CDR3 runs to 14 residues. V gave up 4 bases and J gave up 3 bases; unmatched junction bases: 6. Germline CDR1 LGHDT, CDR2 YNNKEL (reference sequence). Here the CDR3 DNA reads TGTGCCAGCAGCCGGGGTAGCGGGTTCTACGAGCAGTACTTC. Protein sequence: CASSRGSGFYEQYF.

V usage is TRBV5-1 and J usage is TRBJ1-5, with D unclear. V was clipped by 2 bases and J by 7 bases, with 13 bases between them. Looked up from germline, CDR1 is SGHRS and CDR2 is YFSETQ. CDR3 length: 14 residues. The CDR3 nucleotides are TGCGCCAGCAGCTTAGATGGTCCGGGGCAGCCCCAGCATTTT. This encodes CASSLDGPGQPQHF.

The chain uses TRBV6-5 and TRBJ1-1, with D tentatively TRBD1 (5 bases). Trimming took 6 bases from V and 4 from J, leaving 15 bases between them. Germline CDR1 reads MNHEY; CDR2 reads SVGAGI. The CDR3 consists of 14 residues. This CDR3 is CASRPGGTSTEAFF. CDR3 sequence (DNA): TGTGCCAGCAGACCGGGGGGAACGAGCACTGAAGCTTTCTTT.